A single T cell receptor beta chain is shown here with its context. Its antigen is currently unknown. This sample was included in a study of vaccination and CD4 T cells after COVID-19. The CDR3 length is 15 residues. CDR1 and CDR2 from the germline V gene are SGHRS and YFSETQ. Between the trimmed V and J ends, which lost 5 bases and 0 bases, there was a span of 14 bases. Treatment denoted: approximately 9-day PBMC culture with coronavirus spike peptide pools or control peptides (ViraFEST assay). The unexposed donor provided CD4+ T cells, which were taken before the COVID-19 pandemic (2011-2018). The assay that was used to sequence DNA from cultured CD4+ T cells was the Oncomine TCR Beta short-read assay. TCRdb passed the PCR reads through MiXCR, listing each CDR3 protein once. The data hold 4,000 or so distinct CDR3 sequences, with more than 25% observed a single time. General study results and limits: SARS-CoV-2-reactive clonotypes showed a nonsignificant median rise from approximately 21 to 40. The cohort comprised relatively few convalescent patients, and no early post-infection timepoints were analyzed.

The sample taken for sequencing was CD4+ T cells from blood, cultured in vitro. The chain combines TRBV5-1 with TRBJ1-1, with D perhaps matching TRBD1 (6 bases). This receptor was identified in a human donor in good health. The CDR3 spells CASSQGLVLNTEAFF. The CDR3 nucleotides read TGCGCCAGCAGTCAGGGGTTAGTCCTGAACACTGAAGCTTTCTTT.